This TCR beta chain was sequenced during a study of spatial heterogeneity in lung cancer. The wider study: Sequence detection consistently recorded a greater number of beta-chain than alpha-chain sequences.

Sample time point: sample taken at primary tumor resection. The authors sequenced whole RNA from tumor, nontumor lung or frozen PBMC without sorting. Every molecule of TCR cDNA had its own unique molecular identifier. TCRdb itself ran the 5' RACE reads through MiXCR, one entry per CDR3 protein. Of some 37,000 distinct CDR3 sequences listed, around 7% are singletons. The receptor was isolated from a male donor with early-stage non-small cell lung cancer. Sequencing was performed on PBMCs, taken at surgery.

The CDR3 nucleotides read TGTGCCAGCAGTGAAGCCCTCCCGGCTTGGGGAAACACCATATATTTT. It yields the protein CASSEALPAWGNTIYF. The chain employs TRBV6-1 and TRBJ1-3; D not certain. Trimming pared 0 bases from V and 4 bases from J, leaving 13 bases between. This CDR3 is built from 16 residues. From germline, CDR1 is MNHNS and CDR2 SASEGT.